This entry is about one T cell receptor (beta chain). This entry belongs to a study of beta chain features in type 1 diabetes. Expressed TCRB transcripts were sequenced because the entire RNA isolate underwent reverse transcription. Libraries were prepared by immunoSEQ multiplex PCR; TCRdb keeps only in-frame clonotypes and omits some of them. The data contain 350,000 to 450,000 clones, around 14% of them singletons. CDR3 size: 13 residues. Trimming stripped 10 bases from V and 1 base from J, with 13 bases between. The germline CDR1 and CDR2 sequences are SEHNR and FQNEAQ (reference sequence). V gene TRBV7-9 combines with J gene TRBJ1-1; D gene ambiguous. This receptor was taken from a man between 25 and 39 years old in good health. The source material was naive CD4+ T cells from blood. CDR3 protein: CATSMMGNTEAFF. Written as DNA, the CDR3 is TGTGCCACCTCGATGATGGGGAACACTGAAGCTTTCTTT.